This T cell receptor (beta chain) was retrieved from a study of OX40 agonist ivuxolimab in advanced cancers. The study, taken as a whole, reports: Average numbers of expanded clones were greater in CD8+ T cells than in CD4+. The study observed clonal expansion of CD4+ and CD8+ blood T cells by week 6 at 0.1 to 3.0 mg/kg.

Trimming stripped 1 base from V and 0 bases from J, with 10 bases between. CDR3 size: 15 residues. Germline CDR1 SEHNR, CDR2 FQNEAQ (reference sequence). A word on this clone: Its antigen is as yet unknown.

The table came from immunoSEQ multiplex PCR; TCRdb's copy has only in-frame clones and leaves some out. The sample shows roughly 80,000 clones, about 86% of them seen only once. This material consisted of CD4+ or CD8+ T cells sorted from blood, taken in a trial of the OX40 agonist ivuxolimab. V gene TRBV7-9 combines with J gene TRBJ2-7, with D perhaps given as TRBD1 or TRBD2 (5 bases each). This TCR came from an adult with an advanced solid tumor such as melanoma, head and neck, liver or kidney cancer. The CDR3 protein is CASSLGRELSYEQYF. The CDR3, as DNA: TGTGCCAGCAGCTTAGGCAGGGAGCTCTCCTACGAGCAGTACTTC.